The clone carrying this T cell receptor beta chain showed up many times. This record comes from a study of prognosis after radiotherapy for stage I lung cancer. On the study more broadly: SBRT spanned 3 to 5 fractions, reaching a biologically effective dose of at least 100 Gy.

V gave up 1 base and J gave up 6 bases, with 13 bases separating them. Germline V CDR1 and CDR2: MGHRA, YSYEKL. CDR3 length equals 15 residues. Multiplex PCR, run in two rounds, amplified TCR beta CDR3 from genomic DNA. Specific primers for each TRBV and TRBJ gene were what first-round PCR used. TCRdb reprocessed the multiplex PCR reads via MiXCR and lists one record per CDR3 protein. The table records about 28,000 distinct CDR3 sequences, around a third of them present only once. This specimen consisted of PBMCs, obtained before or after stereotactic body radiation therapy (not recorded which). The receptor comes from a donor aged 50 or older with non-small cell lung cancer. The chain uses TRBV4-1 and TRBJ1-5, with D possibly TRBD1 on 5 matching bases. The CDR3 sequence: CASSQGGGSGQPQHF. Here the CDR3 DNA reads TGCGCCAGCAGCCAAGGCGGGGGATCTGGTCAGCCCCAGCATTTT.